Presented here are 17 T cell receptor beta chains from one specimen sequenced in a study of T cells in Graves' hyperthyroidism and ophthalmopathy. The TCR beta CDR3 regions underwent amplification using RNA transcripts as the source. The HTBI primer set drove a first-round RT-PCR of the TCR CDR3. TCRdb used MiXCR to reprocess the multiplex PCR reads, holding one entry per CDR3 protein. The table shows fewer than 400,000 distinct CDR3 sequences, with around 16% occurring only once. Sequences were obtained from blood. The receptors shown here come from a woman under 30 with Graves' hyperthyroidism that later progressed to Graves' ophthalmopathy.

The table lists this clonotype with many counts. The chain carries TRBV20-1 and TRBJ2-7; TRBD2 matches at 14 bases. Germline trimming cut 3 bases from V and 4 bases from J; bases unmatched to any gene: 8. This CDR3 has 16 residues. Germline CDR1 and CDR2: DFQATT and SNEGSKA (reference sequence). Here the CDR3 DNA reads TGCAGTGCTAGTGGGGGACTAGCGGGAGTAGAGTACGAGCAGTACTTC. Protein: CSASGGLAGVEYEQYF.

This clonotype was picked up many times. The chain has TRBV20-1 and TRBJ2-1, with D possibly TRBD2 on 6 matching bases. V lost 3 bases and J lost 8, with 14 bases in between. The V gene's germline CDR1 is DFQATT and CDR2 SNEGSKA (reference sequence). This CDR3 region has 13 residues. CDR3 nucleotide sequence: TGCAGTGCTAGGCGGGAACCCAGGGATGAGCAGTTCTTC. Its translation is CSARREPRDEQFF.

The chain couples TRBV4-2 to TRBJ2-1, with 10 bases aligning to TRBD2. Germline V gives CDR1 LGHNA, CDR2 YNFKEQ. The CDR3 length is 17 residues. The ends lost 2 bases at V and 2 bases at J; junction bases unmatched: 6. CDR3 DNA sequence: TGTGCCAGCAGCCAATTGGAGACTAGCGGGCCCTACAATGAGCAGTTCTTC. It yields the protein CASSQLETSGPYNEQFF.

This clonotype showed up many times. The chain recombines TRBV27 with TRBJ1-1; TRBD1 matches at 9 bases. The germline V gene has CDR1 MNHEY and CDR2 SMNVEV (reference sequence). The CDR3 sequence is 14 residues long. V lost 6 bases and J lost 8; bases outside the gene matches: 10. This CDR3 is CASRPRDRALEAFF. The CDR3 DNA sequence: TGTGCCAGCAGGCCCCGGGACAGGGCTTTAGAAGCTTTCTTT.

This clonotype has at least ten counts. The gene calls are TRBV28 and TRBJ1-3; D not certain. The germline V and J ends were trimmed by 5 bases and 1 base, with 9 bases remaining between them. Germline V gene sequence: CDR1 MDHEN, CDR2 SYDVKM. The CDR3 is made up of 14 amino acids. CDR3 in amino acids: CASSTRTSGNTIYF. CDR3 sequence (DNA): TGTGCCAGCAGTACGAGGACTTCTGGAAACACCATATATTTT.

The V and J genes are TRBV28 and TRBJ1-2; TRBD1 agrees at 9 bases. Germline assignment: CDR1 MDHEN and CDR2 SYDVKM. This CDR3 has 13 residues. V lost 7 bases to trimming and J lost 5 bases; unmatched junction nucleotides: 5. CDR3 amino acids: CASNPQGAYGYTF. DNA of the CDR3: TGTGCCAGCAACCCACAGGGGGCGTATGGCTACACCTTC.

The rearrangement uses TRBV13 and TRBJ2-7; TRBD2 aligns across 13 bases. With V trimmed by 5 bases and J by 1 base, 2 bases remained unmatched. Germline V CDR1 and CDR2: PRHDT, FYEKMQ (reference sequence). The CDR3 runs 15 residues. CDR3 residues: CASSVGLAGSYEQYF. For the CDR3, the DNA is TGTGCCAGCAGCGTGGGACTAGCGGGGTCCTACGAGCAGTACTTC.

This clonotype was seen ten or more times. The chain joins TRBV28 to TRBJ2-1; the match to TRBD2 covers 10 bases. Unmatched junction bases numbered 7, after V lost 2 bases and J lost 6 bases. Per germline, CDR1 MDHEN and CDR2 SYDVKM. This CDR3 comprises 16 residues. This CDR3 reads CASSLGLAGVGNEQFF. Written as DNA, the CDR3 is TGTGCCAGCAGTTTAGGGCTAGCGGGAGTTGGCAATGAGCAGTTCTTC.

On this clonotype itself: This clone may be a read error of a much larger clone one base away. The V call is TRBV28, the J call TRBJ1-3, with 11 bases fitting TRBD1. This CDR3 spans 15 amino acids. With 5 bases clipped from V and 2 bases from J, the junction kept 2 bases outside the gene matches. Germline V gene data show CDR1 as MDHEN and CDR2 as SYDVKM. The CDR3 DNA follows: TGTGCCAGCAGTCGGACAGGGGGCCCTGGAAACACCATATATTTT. Amino acid sequence: CASSRTGGPGNTIYF.

In its sample, this clonotype was seen many times. The rearrangement joins TRBV6-5 to TRBJ1-5; tentatively, D is TRBD1 (5 bases). The ends were cut back, 0 bases at V and 2 bases at J, with 8 bases in the middle. The CDR3 contains 15 residues. CDR1 is MNHEY and CDR2 is SVGAGI in the germline V gene. The CDR3 sequence is CASSYSGGGNQPQHF. CDR3 nucleotide sequence: TGTGCCAGCAGTTACTCCGGGGGAGGCAATCAGCCCCAGCATTTT.

This clonotype has only a few counts. One junction end disagrees with the germline gene, perhaps due to a read error. The chain joins TRBV10-3 to TRBJ1-2; 9 bases fit TRBD1. CDR1 is ENHRY, CDR2 SYGVKD, per germline. The CDR3 sequence is 14 residues long. The CDR3 spells CALSPGQGTYGYTF. DNA of the CDR3: TGTGCCCTCAGTCCGGGACAGGGTACCTATGGCTACACCTTC.

This clonotype was counted many times. J is TRBJ1-5 and V is TRBV7-8, with D unclear. Looked up from germline, CDR1 is SGHVS and CDR2 is FQNEAQ. The CDR3 totals 15 residues. Trimming took off 1 base at V and 0 bases at J, with 7 bases between the two ends. Written as DNA, the CDR3 is TGTGCCAGCAGCTTAGGGGCGTATAGCAATCAGCCCCAGCATTTT. It specifies CASSLGAYSNQPQHF.

In this sample, this clonotype turned up many times. The chain is built from TRBV7-9 and TRBJ2-5, with 8 bases that match TRBD2. Per the germline V gene, CDR1 is SEHNR and CDR2 is FQNEAQ (reference sequence). V lost 9 bases and J lost 4; bases outside the gene matches: 7. The CDR3 length is 13 residues. CDR3: CASLRREGETQYF. For the CDR3, the DNA is TGTGCCAGTTTACGACGGGAGGGAGAGACCCAGTACTTC.

This rearrangement joins TRBV9 to TRBJ2-3; D is possibly TRBD2 (5 bases). CDR1 and CDR2 from the germline V gene are SGDLS and YYNGEE. The CDR3 is 14 amino acids. V lost 5 bases and J 3 bases, leaving 13 bases between the germline ends. Written as DNA, the CDR3 is TGTGCCAGCAGTGCTCTATTAGCGACAGATACGCAGTATTTT. Encoded protein: CASSALLATDTQYF.

This clonotype was picked up a small number of times. The chain joins TRBV15 to TRBJ2-7; 8 bases agree with TRBD2. The trim removed 5 bases at V and 1 base at J, leaving 13 bases unmatched. CDR1 and CDR2 from the germline V gene are LNHNV and YYDKDF (reference sequence). The CDR3 has 17 amino acids. CDR3 nucleotide sequence: TGTGCCACCAGCCGGACTAGCCCAAGAGGTAGTTCCTACGAGCAGTACTTC. This translates into CATSRTSPRGSSYEQYF.

The J gene is TRBJ1-1, the V gene TRBV9, with unresolved D. Germline V gene lookup returns CDR1 SGDLS and CDR2 YYNGEE. The CDR3 has 14 residues. V was shortened by 4 bases and J by 3 bases, with 13 bases between the two germline ends. The CDR3 bases are TGTGCCAGCAGCCCCCCCTCCCTGGACACTGAAGCTTTCTTT. Amino acids: CASSPPSLDTEAFF.

The chain links TRBV28 to TRBJ2-5, with 7 bases matching TRBD2. The CDR3 has 17 residues. J lost 6 bases, V lost 4 bases, and 17 bases had no gene match. From germline, CDR1 is MDHEN and CDR2 SYDVKM. The CDR3 sequence is CASSSAFRGGEGKTQYF. The CDR3 bases are TGTGCCAGCAGTTCCGCCTTCCGTGGGGGGGAGGGGAAGACCCAGTACTTC.